One and the same sample provided the 27 T cell receptor beta chains below, sequenced in a study of tumor and adjacent non-tumor tissue in lung cancer. RNA was extracted from bulk tissue without any cell sorting. Distant lung tissue was collected more than 3 cm away from the tumor edge. The library came from three nested PCR rounds adapted from ARM-PCR protocols. One entry per CDR3 protein results from TCRdb running MiXCR on the multiplex PCR reads. Among some 100,000 distinct CDR3 sequences listed, approximately 60% were seen once. Material for sequencing was distant non-tumor lung tissue. These receptors originate from a man aged 25-45 years with non-small cell lung cancer.

J is TRBJ2-3 and V is TRBV6-5; TRBD2 matches at 11 bases. The CDR3 runs 16 residues. CDR1 is MNHEY, CDR2 SVGAGI, per germline. The V and J ends lost 6 bases and 7 bases, in that order; junction bases with no gene match: 12. The CDR3 region has the DNA TGTGCCAGCAGCGGGACTAGCGGCAGGGCCATATATACGCAGTATTTT. It codes for CASSGTSGRAIYTQYF.

This clonotype was counted ten times or more. The chain joins TRBV4-1 to TRBJ2-3; 8 positions agree with TRBD2. Per germline, CDR1 MGHRA and CDR2 YSYEKL. This CDR3 has 17 amino acids. V lost 0 bases, J lost 0 bases, and 5 bases stayed unmatched. CDR3 amino acids: CASSQDGIAGSTDTQYF. CDR3 sequence (DNA): TGCGCCAGCAGCCAAGATGGAATAGCGGGGAGCACAGATACGCAGTATTTT.

To note about this clonotype: Its ends do not fully match the called genes, so a read error is possible. The chain links TRBV11-2 to TRBJ2-2, with a weak D call TRBD2 (6 bases). This CDR3 has 16 amino acids. Germline lookup yields CDR1 SGHAT and CDR2 FQNNGV. CDR3 protein: CVSSLELTGETGEPFF. The CDR3 DNA sequence: TGTGTCAGCAGCTTAGAACTAACGGGAGAAACCGGGGAGCCGTTTTTT. The whole variable domain, filled in from reference TRBV11-2 and TRBJ2-2, reads EAGVAQSPRYKIIEKRQSVAFWCNPISGHATLYWYQQILGQGPKLLIQFQNNGVVDDSQLPKDRFSAERLKGVDSTLKIQPAKLEDSAVYLCVSSLELTGETGEPFFGEGSRLTVL.

This clonotype was observed at least ten times. Sequence at one end of the junction differs from germline and may be a read error. J is TRBJ2-7 and V is TRBV11-3, with 8 bases aligning to TRBD2. The CDR3 sequence is 14 residues long. Germline V gives CDR1 SGHNT, CDR2 YENEEA. CDR3 amino acids: CASSPAGASYEQHF. The CDR3 bases are TGTGCCAGCAGCCCAGCGGGGGCCTCCTACGAGCAGCACTTC.

Turning to this clonotype: A read error may account for a junction end that differs from germline. The chain joins TRBV10-3 to TRBJ2-3, with D possibly matching TRBD2 (5 bases). Per germline, CDR1 ENHRY and CDR2 SYGVKD. This CDR3 has 14 residues. This CDR3 is CTISESDSTDTQYF. CDR3 DNA sequence: TGTACCATCAGTGAGTCGGACTCCACAGATACGCAGTATTTT.

Comment on this clonotype: A single base separates this from a much larger clone, so it may be a read error. This chain joins TRBV20-1 and TRBJ1-2; tentative D call: TRBD1 (6 bases). Germline lookup yields CDR1 DFQATT and CDR2 SNEGSKA (reference sequence). Trimming cost V 2 bases and J 0 bases, with 13 bases left between them. This CDR3 has 15 amino acids. CDR3 sequence: CSARSHRAPNYGYTF. The CDR3 DNA sequence: TGCAGTGCTAGATCCCACAGGGCGCCTAACTATGGCTACACCTTC.

Concerning this clonotype: Just one base apart from a much larger clone, this may be a read error. The V call is TRBV12-3 or TRBV12-4, the J call TRBJ2-2; D uncertain. The CDR3 is 13 residues long. CDR3 amino acids: CASSLANTEELFF. CDR3 bases: TGTGCCAGCAGTTTAGCGAACACCGAGGAGCTGTTTTTT.

Note on this clonotype: At one of its ends the junction is not consistent with the germline gene, which may arise from a read error. J is TRBJ2-3 and V is TRBV20-1; D is possibly TRBD2 (5 bases). This CDR3 contains 14 residues. Germline V gives CDR1 DFQATT, CDR2 SNEGSKA (reference sequence). The CDR3: CSMVGGLVLDTQYF. The CDR3 nucleotides read TGCAGTATGGTAGGCGGGCTAGTTCTAGATACGCAGTACTTT.

The J gene is TRBJ1-1, the V gene TRBV12-3 or TRBV12-4; D is uncertain. The V end was cut by 4 bases, the J end by 0 bases, with 12 bases between. The CDR3 totals 15 residues. CDR3: CASSWWGDLNTEAFF. The CDR3 DNA follows: TGTGCCAGCAGTTGGTGGGGAGATTTGAACACTGAAGCTTTCTTT.

For this clonotype: The germline gene is not matched at one end of the junction; a read error may be the cause. The chain has TRBV11-1 and TRBJ2-2; weak D call: TRBD1 (6 bases). Germline-derived CDR1 and CDR2 are SGHAT and FQDESV (reference sequence). The CDR3 runs to 15 residues. For the CDR3, the DNA is TGTACCAGAAGCCCAAGCCCACAGGGAACCGGGGAGCTGTTTTTT. Translation gives CTRSPSPQGTGELFF.

Concerning this clonotype: In this CDR3 the conserved last residue, phenylalanine or tryptophan, is missing, so a read error is likely. The DNA is omitted, as the CDR3 cannot be located on it reliably, and the CDR3 follows TCRdb's listing. The chain is built from TRBV11-3 and TRBJ1-6; the table's D call, TRBD1, has no DNA check behind it. With termini counted, the CDR3 has 13 amino acids. Looked up from germline, CDR1 is SGHNT and CDR2 is YENEEA. This chain's CDR3 is CASSLVPGPPHHL.

In regard to this clonotype: Germline and junction disagree at one end, which may indicate a read error. V gene TRBV20-1 combines with J gene TRBJ2-7; 7 bases fit TRBD2. The CDR3 spans 14 residues. Germline lookup yields CDR1 DFQATT and CDR2 SNEGSKA (reference sequence). The CDR3 region has the DNA TGTAGTGCTAGCGGCATGGGGGATACCTACGAGCAGTACTTC. Translation gives CSASGMGDTYEQYF.

This clonotype was found many times. The chain employs TRBV20-1 and TRBJ1-1, with TRBD1 as a possible D gene (5 bases). V was trimmed by 1 base and J by 1 base, leaving 10 bases between them. Per the germline V gene, CDR1 is DFQATT and CDR2 is SNEGSKA (reference sequence). The CDR3 length is 14 residues. The CDR3 protein is CSARGLTGNTEAFF. Written as DNA, the CDR3 is TGCAGTGCTAGAGGCCTCACAGGGAACACTGAAGCTTTCTTT.

As for this clonotype: An end of the junction does not agree with germline; a read error may underlie this. This chain links TRBV6-2 or TRBV6-3 with TRBJ2-3; TRBD2 agrees at 7 bases. This CDR3 contains 14 residues. CDR1 is MNHEY and CDR2 is SVGEGT in the germline V gene. CDR3 DNA: TGTGCCAGCAGTTACGGGAGGGCCACAAATACGCAGTACTTT. This translates into CASSYGRATNTQYF.

Of note for this clonotype: A much larger clonotype is one base distant, so this may be a read error. The rearrangement uses TRBV6-5 and TRBJ1-6, with 10 nucleotides matching TRBD1. CDR3 length equals 17 residues. Germline assignment: CDR1 MNHEY and CDR2 SVGAGI. The CDR3 region is CVSSPRIPGQGNSPLHF. The CDR3 nucleotides are TGTGTCAGCAGCCCGCGAATACCGGGACAGGGGAATTCACCCCTCCACTTT.

This clonotype was picked up a small number of times. This may stem from a read error, because a much larger clone lies one nucleotide away. In this CDR3 the conserved last residue, phenylalanine or tryptophan, is missing, so a read error is likely. For the CDR3, the DNA is TGTGCTAGTGGTCCCGGACAGAGAAATTCACCCCTCCACATT. Protein: CASGPGQRNSPLHI. V usage is TRBV12-5 and J usage is TRBJ1-6, with D perhaps matching TRBD1 (6 bases). Germline-derived CDR1 and CDR2 are LGHNT and FRNRAP. Deletions cut 5 bases from V and 7 bases from J, with 12 bases between. The CDR3 has 14 residues.

This clonotype appeared many times. The V and J genes are TRBV10-3 and TRBJ1-2, with unresolved D. Germline V gene lookup returns CDR1 ENHRY and CDR2 SYGVKD. The CDR3 has 13 amino acids. V was pared by 5 bases and J by 6 bases, with 13 bases between. CDR3 in DNA: TGTGCCATCAGTTTGGACCCCCCGGATGGCTACACCTTC. It codes for CAISLDPPDGYTF.

With respect to this clonotype: An end of the junction differs from the germline gene, which may be a read error. This rearrangement joins TRBV6-5 to TRBJ2-7; D might be TRBD1 or TRBD2, each matching 5 bases. This CDR3 has 14 residues. CDR1 MNHEY and CDR2 SVGAGI come from the germline V gene. Written as DNA, the CDR3 is TGCCTCAGCAGCCCGGGACGGACTGCAGCGAAGCAGTACTTC. Translation gives CLSSPGRTAAKQYF.

This clonotype was observed a few times. The gene calls are TRBV11-2 and TRBJ2-6, with D tentatively TRBD1 or TRBD2 (5 bases each). V gave up 0 bases and J gave up 1 base, with 13 bases separating them. This CDR3 spans 18 amino acids. Germline values: CDR1 SGHAT, CDR2 FQNNGV. As DNA, the CDR3 is TGTGCCAGCAGCTTAGATGGGGGACGCAGGTCTGGGGCCAACGTCCTGACTTTC. Amino acids: CASSLDGGRRSGANVLTF.

On this clonotype itself: At one boundary the junction diverges from the germline segment, which might be a read error. The chain carries TRBV6-2 or TRBV6-3 and TRBJ2-1, with 9 bases identical to TRBD2. CDR1 and CDR2 (germline): MNHEY, SVGEGT. CDR3 length: 14 residues. CDR3 region: CASNLGLAYNELFF. The CDR3 DNA follows: TGTGCCAGCAACCTGGGACTAGCTTACAATGAGCTGTTCTTC.

As regards this clonotype: A clone one base away is much larger, so this may be a read error. The chain joins TRBV6-5 to TRBJ1-1; D uncertain. CDR3 size: 14 residues. The V end was cut by 2 bases, the J end by 4 bases, with 11 bases between. Germline CDR1 and CDR2: MNHEY and SVGAGI. CDR3: CASSYNMGSTEAFF. The CDR3 region has the DNA TGTGCCAGCAGTTACAATATGGGCTCCACTGAAGCTTTCTTT.

Regarding this clonotype: An end of the junction differs from the germline gene, which may be a read error. This sequence joins TRBV5-4 and TRBJ1-4; the match to TRBD1 covers 7 bases. This CDR3 spans 14 amino acids. Germline V lookup: CDR1 SGHNT, CDR2 YYREEE (reference sequence). The CDR3 loop reads CTSSPGTVYEKLFF. For the CDR3, the DNA is TGTACCAGCAGTCCCGGGACAGTGTATGAAAAACTGTTTTTT.

Worth noting for this clonotype: The conserved closing phenylalanine or tryptophan is absent in this CDR3, likely reflecting a read error. This chain links TRBV7-8 with TRBJ2-1; 8 bases align to TRBD1. Germline CDR1 reads SGHVS; CDR2 reads FQNEAQ. The CDR3 has 16 amino acids. The DNA for the CDR3 is TGTGCCAACAGCTACGGTGGGGACAGGAGGTACAATGAGCAGTTCCTC. Residues: CANSYGGDRRYNEQFL.

Remarks on this clonotype: A read error may produce the germline difference seen at one junction end. The V and J genes are TRBV6-2 or TRBV6-3 and TRBJ2-7, with 10 bases that match TRBD2. The CDR3 is 17 residues long. The germline gives CDR1 MNHEY, CDR2 SVGEGT. The CDR3 loop reads CASSYNLIAGGRYVQYF. CDR3 sequence (DNA): TGTGCCAGCAGTTACAATCTTATAGCGGGAGGTCGCTACGTGCAGTACTTC.

About this clonotype itself: This may arise from a read error, as a much more abundant clone is one base away. This chain connects TRBV6-1 to TRBJ2-7, with 8 bases fitting TRBD1. The J segment lost 2 bases and the V segment lost 6 bases, leaving 12 bases of the junction unmatched. The CDR3 has 16 amino acids. Germline V gene lookup returns CDR1 MNHNS and CDR2 SASEGT. As DNA, the CDR3 is TGTGCCAGCAGATCCAAACCGGGACAGGTAACCTACGAGCAGTACTTC. It specifies CASRSKPGQVTYEQYF.

In this sample, this clonotype turned up many times. The chain joins TRBV11-1 to TRBJ2-1; D remains ambiguous. The germline CDR1 and CDR2 sequences are SGHAT and FQDESV (reference sequence). The V and J ends lost 2 bases and 8 bases respectively, with 10 bases between them. CDR3 length: 13 residues. The CDR3 is CASSLPPLDEQFF. The CDR3, as DNA: TGTGCCAGCAGCTTACCTCCGCTGGATGAGCAGTTCTTC.

The count of this clonotype is one. The J gene is TRBJ2-1, the V gene TRBV11-2; 11 bases agree with TRBD2. V lost 9 bases and J lost 6; bases outside the gene matches: 13. The V gene's germline CDR1 is SGHAT and CDR2 FQNNGV. This CDR3 has 16 amino acids. The CDR3 sequence: CASSQTSGEGGNEQFF. In DNA form, the CDR3 reads TGTGCCAGTAGCCAGACTAGCGGGGAGGGCGGCAATGAGCAGTTCTTC.